Below are 11 T cell receptor beta chains sequenced from a single sample in a study of OX40 agonist ivuxolimab in advanced cancers. Clones were read by immunoSEQ multiplex PCR, and TCRdb kept only the in-frame ones, dropping some. In the table there are tens of thousands of clones, 91% of which are singletons. The source material was CD4+ or CD8+ T cells sorted from blood, sampled in a trial of the OX40 agonist ivuxolimab. The receptor set was obtained from an adult with an advanced solid tumor such as melanoma, head and neck, liver or kidney cancer.

This chain uses TRBV4-1 with TRBJ2-1; D is undetermined. The germline V and J ends were trimmed by 1 base and 15 bases, with 13 bases remaining between them. Germline loops: CDR1 MGHRA, CDR2 YSYEKL. This CDR3 region has 12 residues. The CDR3 region has the DNA TGCGCCAGCAGCCAAGGAGACTCCGGGTTGTTCTTC. It is translated as CASSQGDSGLFF.

The chain recombines TRBV5-1 with TRBJ2-1, with 10 positions matching TRBD2. The CDR3 loop spans 20 amino acids. Looked up from germline, CDR1 is SGHRS and CDR2 is YFSETQ. Losses at the gene ends were 0 bases for V and 0 bases for J; bases not matched to a gene: 12. Here the CDR3 DNA reads TGCGCCAGCAGCTTGGTCGGGACTAGCGACCCACCTTTCTCCTACAATGAGCAGTTCTTC. This gives the protein CASSLVGTSDPPFSYNEQFF.

The chain carries TRBV27 and TRBJ1-5; 7 bases are shared with TRBD1. Germline V lookup: CDR1 MNHEY, CDR2 SMNVEV (reference sequence). The CDR3 consists of 16 residues. J gave up 0 bases and V 5 bases, and 7 bases lay outside the gene matches. The CDR3 reads CASSETGYYSNQPQHF. Here the CDR3 DNA reads TGTGCCAGCAGTGAGACAGGGTACTATAGCAATCAGCCCCAGCATTTT.

The CDR3: CASSLAQNEQYF. The CDR3, as DNA: TGCGCCAGCAGCTTGGCACAGAACGAGCAGTACTTC. This chain joins TRBV5-1 and TRBJ2-5; D is uncertain. The J call may be faulty, since TRBJ2-7 better matches the DNA end. This CDR3 spans 12 amino acids. Germline CDR1 SGHRS, CDR2 YFSETQ.

There are a few counts of this clone. This chain links TRBV27 with TRBJ1-6; 7 nucleotides match TRBD1. The V segment lost 2 bases and the J segment 13 bases; nucleotides outside the gene matches: 8. This CDR3 is 14 amino acids long. Germline values: CDR1 MNHEY, CDR2 SMNVEV (reference sequence). CDR3 in amino acids: CASSLVGTDIPLHF. CDR3 DNA: TGTGCCAGCAGTTTAGTGGGGACAGACATCCCCCTCCACTTT.

The chain uses TRBV6-1 and TRBJ1-5; D gene uncertain. In germline, CDR1 is MNHNS, CDR2 SASEGT. This CDR3 is 13 amino acids long. The V and J ends lost 3 bases and 1 base respectively, with 4 bases between them. The CDR3 region is CASSDRSNQPQHF. The CDR3 coding sequence is TGTGCCAGCAGTGACAGAAGCAATCAGCCCCAGCATTTT.

The V and J genes are TRBV7-9 and TRBJ2-5; 12 bases are a match to TRBD1. Trimming removed 2 bases from V and 2 bases from J; junction bases left unmatched: 9. Germline V gene data show CDR1 as SEHNR and CDR2 as FQNEAQ (reference sequence). The CDR3 is 18 amino acids. Here the CDR3 reads CASSLPRDRGLSQETQYF. In DNA, the CDR3 is TGTGCCAGCAGCTTACCTAGGGACAGGGGGCTGTCACAAGAGACCCAGTACTTC.

CDR3 residues: CATSSTGGSYEQYF. The CDR3 bases are TGTGCCACCAGCAGTACAGGGGGATCCTACGAGCAGTACTTC. The chain uses TRBV15 and TRBJ2-7, with 8 bases matching TRBD1. V was pared by 3 bases and J by 1 base, with 2 bases of the junction left unmatched. CDR1 LNHNV and CDR2 YYDKDF come from the germline V gene (reference sequence). The CDR3 consists of 14 residues.

This clone was picked up one time. The J gene is TRBJ2-1, the V gene TRBV9; no definite D call. Looked up from germline, CDR1 is SGDLS and CDR2 is YYNGEE. V lost 0 bases, J lost 6 bases, and 7 bases lay in between. The CDR3 extends over 13 amino acids. Here the CDR3 DNA reads TGTGCCAGCAGCGTAGCTATTTTCAATGAGCAGTTCTTC. Translated: CASSVAIFNEQFF.

In this sample, this clone turned up once. The genes are TRBV7-9 and TRBJ1-2, with TRBD1 identical over 10 bases. The CDR3 is made up of 16 amino acids. Germline V CDR1 and CDR2: SEHNR, FQNEAQ (reference sequence). Trimming cost V 8 bases and J 8 bases; bases outside gene matches: 17. The CDR3 DNA reads TGTGCCAGCCTACTTTCTTCCCCCGGGACAGGGGAGGGCTACACCTTC. Its protein product is CASLLSSPGTGEGYTF.

This sequence joins TRBV13 and TRBJ2-5; D unresolved. The CDR3 contains 13 residues. Germline V gene lookup returns CDR1 PRHDT and CDR2 FYEKMQ (reference sequence). V dropped 4 bases and J dropped 0 bases, with 6 bases sitting between them. The CDR3 DNA reads as TGTGCCAGCAGCTCGCCGTACCAAGAGACCCAGTACTTC. Its translation: CASSSPYQETQYF.